A selection of T cell receptor beta chains follows, all from one sample in a study of cytomegalovirus exposure and HLA in healthy donors. Clones were read by immunoSEQ multiplex PCR, and TCRdb kept only the in-frame ones, dropping some. Among approximately 100,000 clones listed, 55% to 75% were seen once. Sequenced: PBMCs. The receptors originated from a man in his sixties in good health and CMV-seronegative. Both conserved end residues are part of each CDR3. The order of the fields is J gene, clone size, V gene, D gene, CDR3 DNA, CDR3 protein. D genes are given only for firm matches. A clone size is listed for some rows: how often the clone was seen (once, few, many), or a class if it is expanded.

J gene: TRBJ1-5
clone size: many
V gene: TRBV5-4
D gene: TRBD1
CDR3 DNA: TGTGCCAGCAGCCAAGGACAGGGGGGACAGCCCCAGCATTTT
CDR3 protein: CASSQGQGGQPQHF

J gene: TRBJ2-1
clone size: -
V gene: TRBV4-1
D gene: TRBD2
CDR3 DNA: TGCGCCAGCAGCCAAGCGCTAGCGGGGACCTACAATGAGCAGTTCTTC
CDR3 protein: CASSQALAGTYNEQFF

J gene: TRBJ2-2
clone size: -
V gene: TRBV11-3
D gene: TRBD2
CDR3 DNA: TGTGCCAGCAGCTTAGGACTAGCGGGAGGGCCGAATTCCGGGGAGCTGTTTTTT
CDR3 protein: CASSLGLAGGPNSGELFF

J gene: TRBJ1-2
clone size: -
V gene: TRBV6-1
D gene: -
CDR3 DNA: TGTGCCAGCAGCAGACAAACGACCTTTAGTGGCTACACCTTC
CDR3 protein: CASSRQTTFSGYTF

J gene: TRBJ2-6
clone size: -
V gene: TRBV19
D gene: -
CDR3 DNA: TGTGCCAGTAGTACCGTCTCTGGGGCCAACGTCCTGACTTTC
CDR3 protein: CASSTVSGANVLTF

J gene: TRBJ2-5
clone size: -
V gene: TRBV6-6
D gene: -
CDR3 DNA: TGTGCCAGCAGTTTACAGCACCAAGAGACCCAGTACTTC
CDR3 protein: CASSLQHQETQYF

J gene: TRBJ2-1
clone size: medium-sized
V gene: TRBV6-6
D gene: -
CDR3 DNA: TGTGCCAGCAGTTCCCGGGGGGCGTCCTACAATGAGCAGTTCTTC
CDR3 protein: CASSSRGASYNEQFF

J gene: TRBJ2-7
clone size: -
V gene: TRBV5-4
D gene: TRBD2
CDR3 DNA: TGTGCCAGCAGCCCCCGAAGCGGGAGGAGCTCCTACGAGCAGTACTTC
CDR3 protein: CASSPRSGRSSYEQYF

J gene: TRBJ2-3
clone size: -
V gene: TRBV10-3
D gene: TRBD2
CDR3 DNA: TGTGCCATCAGTGTTAGGGCGGGGGGACCTAAAGATACGCAGTATTTT
CDR3 protein: CAISVRAGGPKDTQYF

J gene: TRBJ2-1
clone size: once
V gene: TRBV5-1
D gene: TRBD2
CDR3 DNA: TGCGCCAGCAGCTTCCGGTTAGCGGGGCTAGCGCAGGACAATGAGCAGTTCTTC
CDR3 protein: CASSFRLAGLAQDNEQFF

J gene: TRBJ2-1
clone size: few
V gene: TRBV5-4
D gene: -
CDR3 DNA: TGTGCCAGCAGCCATTTGTTAGTCTCGTACAATGAGCAGTTCTTC
CDR3 protein: CASSHLLVSYNEQFF

J gene: TRBJ1-5
clone size: -
V gene: TRBV6-1
D gene: TRBD1
CDR3 DNA: TGTGCCAGCAACATAGAACAGGGGCTCAATCAGCCCCAGCATTTT
CDR3 protein: CASNIEQGLNQPQHF

J gene: TRBJ2-5
clone size: -
V gene: TRBV6-1
D gene: -
CDR3 DNA: TGTGCCAGCAGGGAACACTCCCAAGAGACCCAGTACTTC
CDR3 protein: CASREHSQETQYF

J gene: TRBJ1-2
clone size: -
V gene: TRBV28
D gene: -
CDR3 DNA: TGTGCCAGCAGTTTGTCGGGGAACCGTGGCTACACCTTC
CDR3 protein: CASSLSGNRGYTF

J gene: TRBJ1-1
clone size: -
V gene: TRBV19
D gene: -
CDR3 DNA: TGTGCCAGTAGTAGGCTGCCGGGGAACACTGAAGCTTTCTTT
CDR3 protein: CASSRLPGNTEAFF

J gene: TRBJ1-2
clone size: few
V gene: TRBV7-9
D gene: -
CDR3 DNA: TGTGCCAGCAGCTTACAGGGTAATGGCTACACCTTC
CDR3 protein: CASSLQGNGYTF

J gene: TRBJ2-3
clone size: -
V gene: TRBV30
D gene: -
CDR3 DNA: TGTGCCTGGAACGTACGGGATAAGGCTACGCAGTATTTT
CDR3 protein: CAWNVRDKATQYF

J gene: TRBJ1-4
clone size: -
V gene: TRBV28
D gene: TRBD1
CDR3 DNA: TGTGCCAGCTTCCTTCAGGGGGCTAATGAAAAACTGTTTTTT
CDR3 protein: CASFLQGANEKLFF

J gene: TRBJ2-2
clone size: -
V gene: TRBV4-1
D gene: -
CDR3 DNA: TGCGCCAGCAGCCGGGGGCCCGGGGACACCGGGGAGCTGTTTTTT
CDR3 protein: CASSRGPGDTGELFF

J gene: TRBJ2-1
clone size: -
V gene: TRBV9
D gene: -
CDR3 DNA: TGTGCCAGCAGTTTCCACGGGTACAATGAGCAGTTCTTC
CDR3 protein: CASSFHGYNEQFF

J gene: TRBJ2-3
clone size: -
V gene: TRBV5-4
D gene: -
CDR3 DNA: TGTGCCAGCAGCGTATATCGGGATGGCACAGATACGCAGTATTTT
CDR3 protein: CASSVYRDGTDTQYF

J gene: TRBJ1-1
clone size: -
V gene: TRBV6-1
D gene: -
CDR3 DNA: TGTGCCAGCAGTGCCCTCAAAACCACAGGCCTAATGAACACTGAAGCTTTCTTT
CDR3 protein: CASSALKTTGLMNTEAFF

J gene: TRBJ1-1
clone size: few
V gene: TRBV5-1
D gene: TRBD1
CDR3 DNA: TGCGCCAGCAGATCGGGGACAGGGAACACTGAAGCTTTCTTT
CDR3 protein: CASRSGTGNTEAFF

J gene: TRBJ1-2
clone size: -
V gene: TRBV19
D gene: -
CDR3 DNA: TGTGCCAGTAGTATAGTCTGGGCAGAATATGGCTACACCTTC
CDR3 protein: CASSIVWAEYGYTF

J gene: TRBJ2-7
clone size: once
V gene: TRBV2
D gene: -
CDR3 DNA: TGTGCCAGCAGTCTGACAGGTCGCGAGCAGTACTTC
CDR3 protein: CASSLTGREQYF

J gene: TRBJ2-7
clone size: few
V gene: TRBV5-1
D gene: TRBD2
CDR3 DNA: TGCGCCAGCAGCTTGGGGTGGACTAGCGTTAACGAGCAGTACTTC
CDR3 protein: CASSLGWTSVNEQYF

J gene: TRBJ2-2
clone size: -
V gene: TRBV19
D gene: -
CDR3 DNA: TGTGCCAGTAGTACCTTAACAGGGCCCGGGGAGCTGCTTTTT
CDR3 protein: CASSTLTGPGELLF